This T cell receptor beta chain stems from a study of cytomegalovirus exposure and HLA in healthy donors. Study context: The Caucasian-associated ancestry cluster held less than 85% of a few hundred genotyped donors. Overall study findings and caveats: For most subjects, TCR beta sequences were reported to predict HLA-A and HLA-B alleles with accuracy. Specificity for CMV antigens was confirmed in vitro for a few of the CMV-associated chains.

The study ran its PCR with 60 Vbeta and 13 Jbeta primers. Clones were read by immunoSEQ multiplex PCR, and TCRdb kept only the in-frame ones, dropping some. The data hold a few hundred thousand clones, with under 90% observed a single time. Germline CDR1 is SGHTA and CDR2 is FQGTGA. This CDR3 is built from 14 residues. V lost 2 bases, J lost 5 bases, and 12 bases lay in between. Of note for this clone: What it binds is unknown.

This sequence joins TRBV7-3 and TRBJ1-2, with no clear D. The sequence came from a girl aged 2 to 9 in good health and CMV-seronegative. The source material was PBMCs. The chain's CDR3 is CASSLYGTPYGYTF. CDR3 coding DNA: TGTGCCAGCAGCTTATATGGTACACCATATGGCTACACCTTC.